This T cell receptor beta chain was recorded in a study of T cells in Graves' hyperthyroidism and ophthalmopathy. Overall study context: Peripheral blood was secured at the point of initial diagnosis, before any treatment.

Amplification targeted TCR beta CDR3 regions from RNA transcripts. The study used the HTBI primer set for a first-round RT-PCR of the TCR CDR3. TCRdb recomputed calls from the multiplex PCR reads with MiXCR, one row per CDR3 protein. The sample contains hundreds of thousands of distinct CDR3 sequences, roughly 37% of which appear only once. V lost 1 base and J lost 5; bases outside the gene matches: 9. CDR3 length: 16 residues. CDR1 is SGHAT, CDR2 FQNNGV, per germline. Hyperthyroidism, newly diagnosed and lasting under 2 months, affected patients aged 18 to 65. Uncontrolled infection, other autoimmune disease, pregnancy and lactation each barred patients from inclusion.

This sequence joins TRBV11-2 and TRBJ1-1; 8 nucleotides agree with TRBD1. The sequence came from a man between 18 and 29 years old with Graves' hyperthyroidism. Material: blood. The CDR3 is CASSLVQGARKTEAFF. The DNA for the CDR3 is TGTGCCAGCAGCTTAGTGCAGGGGGCGCGTAAAACTGAAGCTTTCTTT.